The next 24 T cell receptor beta chains were all read from a single sample in a study of spatial heterogeneity in lung cancer. Overall study results and limits: Tumors with more nonsynonymous mutations had more expanded intratumoral alpha and beta TCRs.

Described time point: sample taken at primary tumor resection. No antigens are known for them. TCRdb fed the 5' RACE reads into MiXCR, producing one record per CDR3 protein. The table includes 2,000 to 2,500 distinct CDR3 sequences, roughly 21% detected once. Specimen: lung tumor tissue, collected at surgery. Receptor source: a male donor with early-stage non-small cell lung cancer.

The rearrangement links TRBV29-1 to TRBJ1-1, with 8 bases matching TRBD1. The germline V gene encodes CDR1 SQVTM and CDR2 ANQGSEA. V lost 4 bases to trimming and J lost 8 bases; unmatched junction nucleotides: 3. The CDR3 extends over 11 amino acids. CDR3 nucleotides: TGCAGCGTTGCCTGGACAGGGGAAGCTTTCTTT. Protein sequence: CSVAWTGEAFF.

Within the sample, this clonotype is medium-sized. The chain carries TRBV27 and TRBJ2-1; TRBD2 is a possible D gene (5 bases). The V and J ends lost 0 bases and 0 bases respectively, with 6 bases between them. CDR1 MNHEY and CDR2 SMNVEV come from the germline V gene (reference sequence). The CDR3 loop spans 15 amino acids. CDR3 in amino acids: CASSLSAVSYNEQFF. CDR3 DNA sequence: TGTGCCAGCAGTTTATCAGCGGTCTCCTACAATGAGCAGTTCTTC.

By sample share, this clonotype is large (0.1 to 1%). The chain carries TRBV6-5 and TRBJ1-4, with D possibly being TRBD1 (5 bases). Germline CDR1 and CDR2: MNHEY and SVGAGI. This CDR3 has 13 amino acids. Trimming took off 2 bases at V and 10 bases at J, with 11 bases between the two ends. This CDR3 reads CASSYRGGGKLFF. The CDR3 DNA sequence: TGTGCCAGCAGTTACAGGGGTGGGGGAAAACTGTTTTTT.

By sample share, this clonotype is medium-sized. The chain joins TRBV6-6 to TRBJ2-2, with 7 bases lining up with TRBD2. This CDR3 is built from 16 residues. V shed 6 bases and J 5 bases; nucleotides not matched to a gene: 12. CDR1 and CDR2 from the germline V gene are MNHNY and SVGAGI (reference sequence). CDR3 bases: TGTGCCAGCAGCACCGGGGGGATGGGGAGGACCGGGGAGCTGTTTTTT. Residues: CASSTGGMGRTGELFF.

The chain links TRBV29-1 to TRBJ1-3, with TRBD1 matching 8 bases. This CDR3 has 13 residues. With V trimmed by 6 bases and J by 4 bases, 5 bases remained unmatched. CDR1 and CDR2 from the germline V gene are SQVTM and ANQGSEA. CDR3 residues: CSVAGGGGNTIYF. In DNA, the CDR3 is TGCAGCGTGGCAGGGGGCGGAGGAAACACCATATATTTT.

V gene TRBV18 combines with J gene TRBJ2-5; 11 bases match TRBD1. The CDR3 has 15 residues. Unmatched junction bases numbered 4, after V lost 4 bases and J lost 3 bases. Germline loops: CDR1 KGHSH, CDR2 LQKENI. The chain's CDR3 is CASSLRTGGEETQYF. DNA for the CDR3: TGTGCCAGCTCACTACGGACAGGGGGCGAAGAGACCCAGTACTTC.

Sample share makes this clonotype medium-sized. The CDR3 DNA is TGTGCCAGCAGCCCGCCCGCCTCTGGAAACACCATATATTTT. It is translated as CASSPPASGNTIYF. The chain combines TRBV7-9 with TRBJ1-3; D not resolved. Trimming stripped 5 bases from V and 0 bases from J, with 8 bases between. This CDR3 has 14 residues. CDR1 is SEHNR, CDR2 FQNEAQ, per germline (reference sequence).

In this sample, this clonotype turned up once. V usage is TRBV7-3 and J usage is TRBJ2-1; TRBD1 matches 10 bases. Germline loops: CDR1 SGHTA, CDR2 FQGTGA. Unmatched junction bases numbered 4, after V lost 5 bases and J lost 0 bases. This CDR3 is 16 amino acids long. This CDR3 is CASSPRDRGSYNEQFF. The CDR3 DNA sequence: TGTGCCAGCAGCCCTAGGGACAGGGGCTCCTACAATGAGCAGTTCTTC.

The rearrangement links TRBV29-1 to TRBJ1-3, with D hard to call. The CDR3 spans 11 residues. Germline CDR1 reads SQVTM; CDR2 reads ANQGSEA. DNA for the CDR3: TGCAGTTACGAGGCCGGAAACACCATATATTTT. As protein: CSYEAGNTIYF.

This clonotype appeared a few times. The chain combines TRBV2 with TRBJ2-1; 8 bases are shared with TRBD2. With V trimmed by 7 bases and J by 8 bases, 10 bases remained unmatched. The CDR3 spans 14 residues. Germline V gene sequence: CDR1 SNHLY, CDR2 FYNNEI. Here the CDR3 DNA reads TGTGCCAGCAAGTACAGCGGGAGTAGGTATGAGCAGTTCTTC. The encoded protein is CASKYSGSRYEQFF.

The chain couples TRBV5-4 to TRBJ2-3, with 10 bases matching TRBD2. The germline V gene encodes CDR1 SGHNT and CDR2 YYREEE (reference sequence). The CDR3 covers 15 residues. V lost 5 bases and J lost 6; bases outside the gene matches: 9. The CDR3 DNA is TGTGCCAGCAGGCTAGCGGGGGCCAATACGGATACGCAGTATTTT. This encodes CASRLAGANTDTQYF.

The V gene is TRBV20-1, the J gene TRBJ2-3; 9 bases line up with TRBD1. Germline V gene data show CDR1 as DFQATT and CDR2 as SNEGSKA (reference sequence). The CDR3 consists of 13 residues. Losses at the gene ends were 7 bases for V and 11 bases for J; bases not matched to a gene: 13. The CDR3 sequence is CSGATGTGSRQYF. The CDR3 coding sequence is TGCAGTGGGGCTACCGGGACAGGGAGTAGGCAGTATTTT.

This clonotype appeared many times. The chain employs TRBV27 and TRBJ1-6; 11 nucleotides agree with TRBD1. The V gene end was trimmed by 4 bases and the J gene end by 1 base; junction bases not matched to a gene: 6. This CDR3 has 18 residues. Germline V gene lookup returns CDR1 MNHEY and CDR2 SMNVEV (reference sequence). In nucleotides, the CDR3 is TGTGCCAGCAGTTCCTGGACAGGGGGCGAATCCTATAATTCACCCCTCCACTTT. Translating gives CASSSWTGGESYNSPLHF.

By frequency in the sample, this clonotype is large. The chain uses TRBV5-1 and TRBJ1-5; TRBD1 aligns across 7 bases. The CDR3 has 14 amino acids. Germline loops: CDR1 SGHRS, CDR2 YFSETQ. The V gene end was trimmed by 2 bases and the J gene end by 6 bases; junction bases not matched to a gene: 5. CDR3 in amino acids: CASSLKTGTQPQHF. The CDR3, as DNA: TGCGCCAGCAGCTTAAAGACAGGGACTCAGCCCCAGCATTTT.

This clonotype has a count of ten or more. V is TRBV28 and J is TRBJ1-6, with 9 positions matching TRBD1. The V gene end was trimmed by 5 bases and the J gene end by 10 bases; junction bases not matched to a gene: 6. The CDR3 has 14 residues. Per germline, CDR1 MDHEN and CDR2 SYDVKM. Here the CDR3 reads CASSTGQGGSPLHF. For the CDR3, the DNA is TGTGCCAGCAGTACGGGACAGGGAGGATCACCCCTCCACTTT.

This clonotype was seen only a few times. The rearrangement joins TRBV12-3 or TRBV12-4 to TRBJ2-1; 12 positions agree with TRBD2. Trimming removed 5 bases from V and 6 bases from J; junction bases left unmatched: 8. CDR3 length equals 16 residues. The CDR3 bases are TGTGCCAGCAGTGAAGTCTGGACTAGCGGGACCAATGAGCAGTTCTTC. Encoded protein: CASSEVWTSGTNEQFF.

The gene calls are TRBV20-1 and TRBJ1-1; no definite D call. The CDR3 totals 16 residues. Germline lookup yields CDR1 DFQATT and CDR2 SNEGSKA (reference sequence). Between the trimmed V and J ends, which lost 0 bases and 0 bases, there was a span of 14 bases. CDR3 sequence: CSARDRFRHLNTEAFF. The DNA of the CDR3 is TGCAGTGCTAGAGATAGGTTTAGACACCTGAACACTGAAGCTTTCTTT.

The genes are TRBV2 and TRBJ1-5; D call uncertain. V lost 7 bases, J lost 3 bases, and 10 bases lay in between. Germline lookup yields CDR1 SNHLY and CDR2 FYNNEI. This CDR3 contains 13 residues. The CDR3 loop is CASKGSNNQPQHF. CDR3 nucleotide sequence: TGTGCCAGCAAGGGTTCCAACAATCAGCCCCAGCATTTT.

In this sample, this clonotype turned up a few times. The gene calls are TRBV11-2 and TRBJ2-7, with 9 bases fitting TRBD1. J gave up 7 bases and V 3 bases, and 4 bases lay outside the gene matches. The CDR3 has 13 amino acids. Germline-derived CDR1 and CDR2 are SGHAT and FQNNGV. CDR3 residues: CASSLGQGWEQYF. CDR3 DNA sequence: TGTGCCAGCAGCTTGGGACAGGGATGGGAGCAGTACTTC.

This clonotype was observed many times. The CDR3 here is CASRRTGGLNEQFF. The CDR3 DNA sequence: TGTGCCAGCCGTAGGACAGGGGGACTCAATGAGCAGTTCTTC. The V gene is TRBV4-2, the J gene TRBJ2-1; 10 nucleotides match TRBD1. In germline, CDR1 is LGHNA, CDR2 YNFKEQ. J gave up 6 bases and V 8 bases, and 7 bases lay outside the gene matches. The CDR3 consists of 14 residues.

In this sample, this clonotype is medium-sized (0.01 to 0.1%). The chain combines TRBV20-1 with TRBJ2-2; TRBD1 is a possible D gene (5 bases). The CDR3 has 13 amino acids. The ends were cut back, 7 bases at V and 5 bases at J, with 14 bases in the middle. The germline CDR1 and CDR2 sequences are DFQATT and SNEGSKA (reference sequence). The CDR3 sequence is CSGGHHTTGELFF. As DNA, the CDR3 is TGCAGTGGCGGACACCATACTACCGGGGAGCTGTTTTTT.

This clonotype was seen many times. The chain combines TRBV29-1 with TRBJ2-1, with 13 bases lining up with TRBD2. This CDR3 has 14 amino acids. CDR1 is SQVTM and CDR2 is ANQGSEA in the germline V gene. The CDR3 sequence: CSAALAGGQVQQFF. The CDR3 DNA is TGCAGTGCGGCACTAGCGGGGGGGCAAGTACAGCAGTTCTTC.

About this clonotype: This may come from a read error, since a much larger clone is one base off. As DNA, the CDR3 is TGTGCCAGCAGTTACCAAGGGCATCAGCCCCAGCTTTTT. It specifies CASSYQGHQPQLF. This sequence joins TRBV6-2 or TRBV6-3 and TRBJ1-5, with D unclear. Germline CDR1 is MNHEY and CDR2 is SVGEGT. The CDR3 extends over 13 amino acids.

This clonotype was seen ten or more times. The chain uses TRBV27 and TRBJ2-3; D not certain. The CDR3 has 15 amino acids. V was pared by 7 bases and J by 0 bases, with 14 bases between. In germline, CDR1 is MNHEY, CDR2 SMNVEV (reference sequence). The CDR3 DNA reads TGTGCCAGCACCCCCCTTGGAGAGAGCACAGATACGCAGTATTTT. Translating it yields CASTPLGESTDTQYF.